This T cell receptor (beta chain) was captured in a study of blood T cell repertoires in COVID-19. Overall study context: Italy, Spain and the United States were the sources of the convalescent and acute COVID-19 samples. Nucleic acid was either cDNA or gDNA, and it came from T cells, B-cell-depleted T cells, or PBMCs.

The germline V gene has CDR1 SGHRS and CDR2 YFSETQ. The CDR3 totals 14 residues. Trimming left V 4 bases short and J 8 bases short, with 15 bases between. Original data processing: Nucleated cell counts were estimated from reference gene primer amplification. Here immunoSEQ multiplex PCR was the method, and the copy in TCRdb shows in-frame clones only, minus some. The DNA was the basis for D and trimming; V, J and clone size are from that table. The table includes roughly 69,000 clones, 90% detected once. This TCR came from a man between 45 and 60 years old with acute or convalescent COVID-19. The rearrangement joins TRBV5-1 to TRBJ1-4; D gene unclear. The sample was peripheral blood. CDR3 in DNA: TGCGCCAGCAGCCCTGGAAGACAATTCGAAAAACTGTTTTTT. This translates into CASSPGRQFEKLFF.